The clone carrying this TCR beta chain was counted between two and nine times. What it binds is unknown. Clones were sequenced by immunoSEQ multiplex PCR, and TCRdb holds only the in-frame ones, with some missing. This sample has about 5,000 clones, with approximately 29% found just once. The sample is drawn from a study of T cells in localized non-small cell lung cancer. Germline values: CDR1 MNHGY, CDR2 SAAAGT. The CDR3 has 13 residues. Trimming removed 5 bases from V and 4 bases from J, with 11 bases in between. Whole-study findings and limits: The tumor had only one region sequenced, so heterogeneity remains possible. Uninvolved neighboring lung showed the greatest T cell clonality, exceeding tumor. For the top 100 tumor clones, a median approximately 50 also appeared in adjacent lung.

This specimen was lung tumor tissue, taken before any cancer treatment. This sequence originates from a male donor aged 60 or over with stage III lung adenocarcinoma. This sequence joins TRBV6-8 and TRBJ1-2, with D maybe TRBD1 (5 bases). The CDR3 bases are TGTGCCAGCAGTGACTGGGGGGGCTATGGCTACACCTTC. It is translated as CASSDWGGYGYTF.